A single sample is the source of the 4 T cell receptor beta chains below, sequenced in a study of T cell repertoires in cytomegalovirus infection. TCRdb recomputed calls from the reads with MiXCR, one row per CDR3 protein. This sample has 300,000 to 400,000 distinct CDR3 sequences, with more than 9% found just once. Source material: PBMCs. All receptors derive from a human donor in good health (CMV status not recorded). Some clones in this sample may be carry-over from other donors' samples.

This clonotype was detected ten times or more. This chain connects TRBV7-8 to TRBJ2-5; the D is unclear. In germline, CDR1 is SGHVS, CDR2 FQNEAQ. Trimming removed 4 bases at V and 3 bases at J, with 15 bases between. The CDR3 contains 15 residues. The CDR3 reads CASSSPRTRKETQYF. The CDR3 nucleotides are TGTGCCAGCAGCTCCCCCCGGACCCGAAAAGAGACCCAGTACTTC.

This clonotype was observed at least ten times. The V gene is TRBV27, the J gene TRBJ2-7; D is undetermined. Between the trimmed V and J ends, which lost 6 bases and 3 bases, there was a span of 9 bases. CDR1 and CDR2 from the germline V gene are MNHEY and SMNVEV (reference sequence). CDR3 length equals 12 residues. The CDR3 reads CASSPLRYEQYF. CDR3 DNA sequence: TGTGCCAGCAGCCCCCTTCGCTACGAGCAGTACTTC.

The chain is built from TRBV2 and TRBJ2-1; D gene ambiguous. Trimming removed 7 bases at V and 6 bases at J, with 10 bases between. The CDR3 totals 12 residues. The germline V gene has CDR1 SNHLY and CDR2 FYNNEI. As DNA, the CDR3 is TGTGCCAGCAAGGTGGATGTCAATGAGCAGTTCTTC. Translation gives CASKVDVNEQFF.

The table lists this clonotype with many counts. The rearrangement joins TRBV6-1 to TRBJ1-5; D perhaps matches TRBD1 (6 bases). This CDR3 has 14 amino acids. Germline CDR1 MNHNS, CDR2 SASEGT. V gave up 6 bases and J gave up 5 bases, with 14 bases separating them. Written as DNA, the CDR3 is TGTGCCAGCAGCCTAGGGGGGGAATATCAGCCCCAGCATTTT. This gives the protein CASSLGGEYQPQHF.